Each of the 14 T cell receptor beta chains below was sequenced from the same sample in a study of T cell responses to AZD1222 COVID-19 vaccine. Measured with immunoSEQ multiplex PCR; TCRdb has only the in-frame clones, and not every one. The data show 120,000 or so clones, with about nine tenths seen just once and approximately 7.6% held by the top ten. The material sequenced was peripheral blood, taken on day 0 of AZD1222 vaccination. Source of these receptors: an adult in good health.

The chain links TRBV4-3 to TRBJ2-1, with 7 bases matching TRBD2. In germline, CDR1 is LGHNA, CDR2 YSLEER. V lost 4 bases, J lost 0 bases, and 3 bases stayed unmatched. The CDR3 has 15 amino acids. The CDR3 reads CASSLGLGSYNEQFF. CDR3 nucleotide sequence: TGCGCCAGCAGCCTCGGACTAGGCTCCTACAATGAGCAGTTCTTC.

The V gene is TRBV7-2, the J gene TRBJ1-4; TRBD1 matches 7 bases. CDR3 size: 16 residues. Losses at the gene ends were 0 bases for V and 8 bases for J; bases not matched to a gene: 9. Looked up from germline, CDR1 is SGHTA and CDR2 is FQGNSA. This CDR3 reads CASSLAYRGSYEKLFF. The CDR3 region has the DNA TGTGCCAGCAGCTTAGCCTACAGGGGAAGCTACGAAAAACTGTTTTTT.

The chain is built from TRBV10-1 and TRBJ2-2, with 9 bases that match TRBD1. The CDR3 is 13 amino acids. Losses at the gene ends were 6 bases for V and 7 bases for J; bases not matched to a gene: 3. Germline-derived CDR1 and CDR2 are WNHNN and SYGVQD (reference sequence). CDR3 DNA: TGCGCCAGCAGGGGACAGGGAATCGGGGAGCTGTTTTTT. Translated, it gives CASRGQGIGELFF.

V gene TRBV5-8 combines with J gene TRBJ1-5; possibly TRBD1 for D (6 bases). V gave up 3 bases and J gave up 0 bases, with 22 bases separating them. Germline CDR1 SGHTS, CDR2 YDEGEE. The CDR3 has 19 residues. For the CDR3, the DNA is TGTGCCAGCAGCTCGGTTGAAGTATGGGGGCCGGATAGCAATCAGCCCCAGCATTTT. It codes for CASSSVEVWGPDSNQPQHF.

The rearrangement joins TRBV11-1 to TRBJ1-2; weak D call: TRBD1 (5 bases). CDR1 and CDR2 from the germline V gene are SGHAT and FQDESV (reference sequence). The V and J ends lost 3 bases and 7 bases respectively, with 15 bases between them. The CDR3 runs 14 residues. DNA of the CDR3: TGTGCCAGCAGCTTTTCCGGGACCCCGGGTGGCTACACCTTC. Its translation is CASSFSGTPGGYTF.

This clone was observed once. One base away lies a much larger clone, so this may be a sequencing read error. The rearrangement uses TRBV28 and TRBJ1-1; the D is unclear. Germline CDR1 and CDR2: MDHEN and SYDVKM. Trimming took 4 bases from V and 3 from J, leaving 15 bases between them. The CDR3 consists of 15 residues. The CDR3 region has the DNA TGTGCCAGCAGTTCCCCCTTCCAGGACCACACTGAAGCTTTCTTT. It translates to CASSSPFQDHTEAFF. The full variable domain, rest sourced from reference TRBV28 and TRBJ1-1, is DVKVTQSSRYLVKRTGEKVFLECVQDMDHENMFWYRQDPGLGLRLIYFSYDVKMKEKGDIPEGYSVSREKKERFSLILESASTNQTSMYLCASSSPFQDHTEAFFGQGTRLTVV.

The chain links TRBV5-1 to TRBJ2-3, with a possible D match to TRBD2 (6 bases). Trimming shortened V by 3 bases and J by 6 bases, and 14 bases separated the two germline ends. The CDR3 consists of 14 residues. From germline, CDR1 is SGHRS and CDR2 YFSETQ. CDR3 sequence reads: CASSSAGNWDTQYF. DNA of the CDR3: TGCGCCAGCAGCTCGGCGGGGAATTGGGATACGCAGTATTTT.

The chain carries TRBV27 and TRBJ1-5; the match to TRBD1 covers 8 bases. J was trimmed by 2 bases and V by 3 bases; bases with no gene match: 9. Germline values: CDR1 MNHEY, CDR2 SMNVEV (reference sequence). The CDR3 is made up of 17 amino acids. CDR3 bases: TGTGCCAGCAGTTTTTTACCGACAGGGGAGGGCAATCAGCCCCAGCATTTT. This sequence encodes CASSFLPTGEGNQPQHF.

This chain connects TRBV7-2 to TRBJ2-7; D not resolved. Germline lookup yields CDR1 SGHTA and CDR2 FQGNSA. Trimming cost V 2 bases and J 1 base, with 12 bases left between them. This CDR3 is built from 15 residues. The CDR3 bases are TGTGCCAGCAGCTTACGCACAAGGACGTCCTACGAGCAGTACTTC. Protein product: CASSLRTRTSYEQYF.

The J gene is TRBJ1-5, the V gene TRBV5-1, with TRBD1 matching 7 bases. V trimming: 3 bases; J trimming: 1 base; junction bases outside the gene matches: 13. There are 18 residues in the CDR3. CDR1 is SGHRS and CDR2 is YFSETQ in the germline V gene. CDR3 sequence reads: CASSSPLPGTESNQPQHF. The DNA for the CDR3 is TGCGCCAGCAGCTCCCCACTCCCCGGGACAGAGAGCAATCAGCCCCAGCATTTT.

The CDR3, as DNA: TGTGCCAGCAGCTTAACGGGCGGAGGTTGGGGCACAGATACGCAGTATTTT. Translating it yields CASSLTGGGWGTDTQYF. The V call is TRBV7-9, the J call TRBJ2-3; D perhaps matches TRBD2 (5 bases). This CDR3 has 17 residues. Germline V gene lookup returns CDR1 SEHNR and CDR2 FQNEAQ (reference sequence). Between the trimmed V and J ends, which lost 2 bases and 1 base, there was a span of 16 bases.

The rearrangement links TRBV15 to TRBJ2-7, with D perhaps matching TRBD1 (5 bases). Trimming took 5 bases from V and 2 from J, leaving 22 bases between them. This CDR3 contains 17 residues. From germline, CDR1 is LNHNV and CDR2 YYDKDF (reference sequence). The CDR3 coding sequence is TGTGCCACCAGCCAGAGGACAACCTCCCTAGGGACCTACGAGCAGTACTTC. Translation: CATSQRTTSLGTYEQYF. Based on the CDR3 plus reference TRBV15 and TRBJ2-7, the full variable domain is DAMVIQNPRYQVTQFGKPVTLSCSQTLNHNVMYWYQQKSSQAPKLLFHYYDKDFNNEADTPDNFQSRRPNTSFCFLDIRSPGLGDTAMYLCATSQRTTSLGTYEQYFGPGTRLTVT.

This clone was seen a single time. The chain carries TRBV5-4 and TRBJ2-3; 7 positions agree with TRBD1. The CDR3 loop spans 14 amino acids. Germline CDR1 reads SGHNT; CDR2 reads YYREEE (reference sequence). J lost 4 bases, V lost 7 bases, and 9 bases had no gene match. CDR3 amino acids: CASAGQAYPDTQYF. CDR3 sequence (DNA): TGTGCCAGCGCCGGACAGGCCTACCCAGATACGCAGTATTTT.

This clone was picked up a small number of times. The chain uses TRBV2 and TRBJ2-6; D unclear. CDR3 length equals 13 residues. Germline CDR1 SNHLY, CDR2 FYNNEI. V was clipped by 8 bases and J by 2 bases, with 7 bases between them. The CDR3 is CASQQTGANVLTF. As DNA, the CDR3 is TGTGCCAGCCAACAGACTGGGGCCAACGTCCTGACTTTC.